Listed below are T cell receptor beta chains from one sample, sequenced in a study of T-cell memory formation after mild COVID-19. MiXCR, run by TCRdb on the 5' RACE reads, gives a single entry per CDR3 protein. This sample yields roughly 280,000 distinct CDR3 sequences, of which 8% to 10% are seen a single time; 22% belongs to the top ten. The specimen sequenced was PBMCs or a T cell subset sorted from them (not recorded which). The source of these receptors is a man aged 18 to 30 who had mild COVID-19 (a few samples of this study predate the infection). Cell type and time point are not known. Each CDR3 is given with its conserved first and last residue.

V gene	J gene	CDR3 protein
TRBV9	TRBJ1-2	CASSSGGVAGYTF
TRBV29-1	TRBJ1-1	CSVTGSTGEAEAFF
TRBV15	TRBJ2-5	CATSRDRAGFQETQYF
TRBV20-1	TRBJ2-7	CSATRSSFSGGPSKQYF
TRBV12-3/TRBV12-4	TRBJ1-2	CASRRSGLRIKYGYTF
TRBV29-1	TRBJ1-1	CSVVDRSNTEAFF
TRBV27	TRBJ2-3	CASSLRPGTGAADTQYF
TRBV4-2	TRBJ2-3	CASSQDRWGVDTQYF
TRBV7-2	TRBJ1-2	CASSPQTGDYGYTF
TRBV7-2	TRBJ2-7	CASGTGFTYEQYF
TRBV12-5	TRBJ2-7	CASGPEKQGAVYEQYF
TRBV29-1	TRBJ2-1	CSVGVPYNEQFF
TRBV7-2	TRBJ2-7	CASSPQGSAYEQYF
TRBV5-1	TRBJ2-1	CASSLASINEQFF
TRBV20-1	TRBJ1-2	CSARDNYGYTF
TRBV6-2/TRBV6-3	TRBJ1-2	CASTEPRGNYGYTF
TRBV5-4	TRBJ2-4	CATGGGAYNIQYF
TRBV7-3	TRBJ2-5	CASSPSGGLETQYF
TRBV7-7	TRBJ2-5	CASSWGRGGQETQYF
TRBV6-2/TRBV6-3	TRBJ2-5	CASETRGGSQETQYF
TRBV24-1	TRBJ2-2	CATSGDTGELFF
TRBV7-9	TRBJ2-6	CASSLDAGTGAGANVLTF
TRBV12-3/TRBV12-4	TRBJ2-5	CASSLAVATQYF
TRBV5-1	TRBJ2-2	CASSLIAGGPKTGELFF
TRBV6-5	TRBJ1-2	CASKQASNYGYTF
TRBV7-3	TRBJ2-2	CASSPRETGELFF
TRBV10-1	TRBJ1-1	CASSEGKGEAFF
TRBV9	TRBJ2-7	CASSVGLAELYEQYF
TRBV14	TRBJ2-7	CASSQLPQEQYF
TRBV5-1	TRBJ1-2	CASSLAVGPDYGYTF
TRBV6-5	TRBJ1-6	CASRQAGYDSPLHF
TRBV6-2/TRBV6-3	TRBJ1-1	CASSLGPRDTEAFF
TRBV5-4	TRBJ2-3	CAGGQEGWSDTQYF
TRBV7-8	TRBJ2-1	CASTPGDSRSMQFF
TRBV4-3	TRBJ2-1	CASSHATSGGGNEQFF
TRBV3-1	TRBJ2-5	CASSPGGLAGRETQYF
TRBV7-6	TRBJ2-7	CASSDWRYEQYF
TRBV2	TRBJ2-5	CASSRGEQETQYF
TRBV24-1	TRBJ2-3	CATSDSPGLADTDTQYF
TRBV5-1	TRBJ1-2	CASSSPGTLPNYGYTF
TRBV5-4	TRBJ1-6	CASSLEWRPNSPLHF
TRBV5-1	TRBJ1-1	CASSLGGGITEAFF
TRBV12-3/TRBV12-4	TRBJ2-1	CASRPLGLAGYNEQFF
TRBV7-6	TRBJ2-2	CASSPSTGGFTGELFF
TRBV12-3/TRBV12-4	TRBJ1-6	CASRRARASPLHF
TRBV6-6	TRBJ1-6	CASSYLTDNSPLHF
TRBV6-5	TRBJ2-5	CASRKGLALETQYF
TRBV5-1	TRBJ1-2	CASSLRRGNYGYTF
TRBV9	TRBJ2-2	CASSVSDRPGELFF
TRBV6-5	TRBJ2-1	CASKPGQGNDEQFF
TRBV7-2	TRBJ1-3	CASSFAGNGGNTIYF
TRBV7-2	TRBJ2-1	CASSLEPSGGYNEQFF
TRBV18	TRBJ2-2	CASSKWETDTGELFF
TRBV29-1	TRBJ2-7	CSGRTGSYEQYF